The rows below give T cell receptor beta chains drawn from one sample of a study of shared clonotypes between healthy human individuals. Libraries were prepared by immunoSEQ multiplex PCR; TCRdb keeps only in-frame clonotypes and omits some of them. Counted here are under 2.5 million clones, around 92% occurring once; the ten biggest clones make up 0.3% to 0.4%. Sample: naive CD4+ T cells from PBMCs. These receptor sequences come from a man younger than 35 in good health. Some clones in this sample may be carry-over from other donors' samples. CDR3s include the opening cysteine and the closing phenylalanine or tryptophan. D genes are given only for firm matches. Where a row states a size, it is once, few, many or the class of an expanded clone; other rows omit it.

j_call,d_call,clone_size,v_call,cdr3_aa,cdr3_nt
TRBJ2-3,-,once,TRBV5-8,CASTGAVTQYF,TGTGCCAGCACCGGAGCAGTTACGCAGTATTTT
TRBJ2-2,TRBD1,-,TRBV30,CAWNLAGGTGELFF,TGTGCCTGGAACCTCGCAGGGGGCACCGGGGAGCTGTTTTTT
TRBJ2-7,-,-,TRBV11-3,CASSLTESYEQYF,TGTGCCAGCAGCTTAACAGAATCCTACGAGCAGTACTTC
TRBJ2-3,-,-,TRBV5-1,CASSTQGTDTQYF,TGCGCCAGCAGCACCCAGGGCACAGATACGCAGTATTTT
TRBJ2-2,-,-,TRBV18,CASSPPNLSKTGELFF,TGTGCCAGCTCACCACCGAACCTATCCAAGACCGGGGAGCTGTTTTTT
TRBJ2-1,TRBD2,once,TRBV27,CASTHLAGDNEQFF,TGTGCCAGCACTCACCTAGCGGGAGACAATGAGCAGTTCTTC
TRBJ2-1,TRBD2,-,TRBV5-1,CASGTGLAGVNEQFF,TGCGCCAGCGGGACGGGACTAGCGGGAGTGAATGAGCAGTTCTTC
TRBJ1-1,-,few,TRBV30,CAWSVGRNTEAFF,TGTGCCTGGAGTGTAGGCAGGAACACTGAAGCTTTCTTT
TRBJ1-2,TRBD1,-,TRBV4-1,CASSPTRTGGLLYGYTF,TGCGCCAGCAGCCCGACAAGGACAGGGGGCTTACTCTATGGCTACACCTTC
TRBJ1-1,-,-,TRBV5-8,CASSLRSNTEAFF,TGTGCCAGCAGCTTGCGGTCGAACACTGAAGCTTTCTTT
TRBJ1-2,TRBD1,few,TRBV28,CASSLGQGNYGYTF,TGTGCCAGCAGTTTGGGACAGGGTAACTATGGCTACACCTTC
TRBJ1-1,TRBD1,-,TRBV15,CATSRTGVWGTEAFF,TGTGCCACCAGCAGGACAGGGGTGTGGGGGACTGAAGCTTTCTTT
TRBJ2-1,-,-,TRBV12-5,CASGLGGFTNEQFF,TGTGCTAGTGGTTTGGGCGGGTTCACGAATGAGCAGTTCTTC
TRBJ1-1,-,-,TRBV5-1,CASKRDTLNTEAFF,TGCGCCAGCAAACGGGACACCTTGAACACTGAAGCTTTCTTT
TRBJ1-2,-,-,TRBV7-9,CASSLVGYGYTF,TGTGCCAGCAGCTTAGTCGGATACGGCTACACCTTC
TRBJ1-1,-,-,TRBV28,CASSQGQNTEAFF,TGTGCCAGCAGCCAGGGGCAGAACACTGAAGCTTTCTTT
TRBJ2-6,-,once,TRBV28,CASMPTGPGANVLTF,TGTGCCAGCATGCCAACAGGGCCTGGGGCCAACGTCCTGACTTTC
TRBJ2-5,-,-,TRBV6-6,CASSQGIAQGTAYF,TGTGCCAGCAGTCAGGGGATAGCTCAAGGGACGGCGTACTTC
TRBJ1-1,TRBD1,-,TRBV7-2,CASSLTGRGTEAFF,TGTGCCAGCAGCCTGACAGGGAGAGGTACTGAAGCTTTCTTT
TRBJ2-3,TRBD2,-,TRBV18,CASSRTSGSTDTQYF,TGTGCCAGCTCACGGACTAGCGGGAGCACAGATACGCAGTATTTT
TRBJ1-1,TRBD1,-,TRBV9,CASSYTGDTEAFF,TGTGCCAGCAGTTATACAGGGGACACTGAAGCTTTCTTT
TRBJ2-6,-,-,TRBV11-2,CASSGTGANVLTF,TGTGCCAGCAGCGGAACTGGGGCCAACGTCCTGACTTTC
TRBJ2-2,-,-,TRBV5-4,CASSLTSLGGELFF,TGTGCCAGCAGCTTGACTAGTTTGGGCGGGGAGCTGTTTTTT
TRBJ2-7,TRBD2,-,TRBV6-6,CASSPGLAGAYEQYF,TGTGCCAGCAGTCCCGGACTAGCGGGGGCCTACGAGCAGTACTTC
TRBJ2-3,-,-,TRBV25-1,CASRLSSTQYF,TGTGCCAGCAGACTTAGCTCTACGCAGTATTTT
TRBJ1-1,-,few,TRBV5-6,CASSLRELGAFF,TGTGCCAGCAGCTTGAGGGAACTCGGAGCTTTCTTT
TRBJ2-5,-,-,TRBV4-1,CASSQGPFQETQYF,TGCGCCAGCAGCCAAGGCCCCTTCCAAGAGACCCAGTACTTC
TRBJ2-4,-,once,TRBV28,CASSVRDRAKNIQYF,TGTGCCAGCAGTGTTCGGGACCGAGCCAAAAACATTCAGTACTTC
TRBJ2-5,-,-,TRBV7-9,CASSLVPQETQYF,TGTGCCAGCAGCTTAGTTCCCCAAGAGACCCAGTACTTC
TRBJ1-1,TRBD1,few,TRBV7-2,CASSPTGGTEAFF,TGTGCCAGCAGCCCCACAGGGGGCACTGAAGCTTTCTTT
TRBJ2-7,-,-,TRBV28,CASRRGLSYEQYF,TGTGCCAGCCGCCGAGGACTTTCCTACGAGCAGTACTTC
TRBJ2-3,-,-,TRBV9,CASSVGSTDTQYF,TGTGCCAGCAGCGTAGGAAGCACAGATACGCAGTATTTT
TRBJ2-7,TRBD1,-,TRBV14,CASSQLGQGGYEQYF,TGTGCCAGCAGCCAACTGGGACAGGGCGGATACGAGCAGTACTTC
TRBJ2-1,-,-,TRBV29-1,CSVELRRSSEKTDEQFF,TGCAGCGTTGAACTTCGGAGGTCGTCAGAGAAGACGGACGAGCAGTTCTTC
TRBJ1-2,TRBD1,-,TRBV30,CAWATGGGRGYTF,TGTGCCTGGGCGACAGGGGGGGGTCGTGGCTACACCTTC
TRBJ2-5,TRBD1,once,TRBV18,CASSPLFGQGAQETQYF,TGTGCCAGCTCACCACTGTTCGGACAGGGGGCCCAAGAGACCCAGTACTTC
TRBJ1-1,-,-,TRBV7-2,CASSSPGRTEAFF,TGTGCCAGCAGCTCCCCCGGAAGGACTGAAGCTTTCTTT
TRBJ1-5,-,-,TRBV7-8,CASSSTGLYQPQHF,TGTGCCAGCAGCTCTACAGGGCTATATCAGCCCCAGCATTTT
TRBJ1-1,-,-,TRBV9,CASSPRLTPTEAFF,TGTGCCAGCAGCCCAAGACTCACCCCCACTGAAGCTTTCTTT
TRBJ1-1,-,-,TRBV5-1,CASSLAQMNTEAFF,TGCGCCAGCAGCTTGGCTCAGATGAACACTGAAGCTTTCTTT
TRBJ2-1,TRBD2,-,TRBV15,CATSPYRTSGSINEQFF,TGTGCCACCAGCCCATATCGAACTAGCGGGAGTATCAATGAGCAGTTCTTC
TRBJ1-6,TRBD1,-,TRBV4-1,CASSLQGTYNSPLHF,TGCGCCAGCAGCCTACAGGGGACGTATAATTCACCCCTCCACTTT
TRBJ2-7,TRBD1,-,TRBV5-4,CASSFPPGQGMTYEQYF,TGTGCCAGCAGCTTCCCGCCGGGACAGGGCATGACCTACGAGCAGTACTTC
TRBJ2-7,-,-,TRBV21-1,CASSKVREANSYEQYF,TGTGCCAGCAGCAAAGTTCGGGAAGCGAATTCCTACGAGCAGTACTTC
TRBJ2-1,-,-,TRBV28,CASSANNEQFF,TGTGCCAGCAGTGCCAACAATGAGCAGTTCTTC
TRBJ2-3,-,-,TRBV28,CASSLPQPLTDTQYF,TGTGCCAGCAGTCTCCCGCAGCCTCTCACAGATACGCAGTATTTT
TRBJ1-5,-,-,TRBV27,CASSELGGINNQPQHF,TGTGCCAGCAGCGAACTAGGGGGAATTAACAATCAGCCCCAGCATTTT
TRBJ1-5,-,-,TRBV7-9,CASSLWGNQPQHF,TGTGCCAGCAGCTTATGGGGGAACCAGCCCCAGCATTTT
TRBJ1-6,-,-,TRBV29-1,CSARSTYNSPLHF,TGCAGCGCTAGGTCGACCTATAATTCACCCCTCCACTTT
TRBJ2-7,-,-,TRBV4-2,CASSQAGVDYEQYF,TGTGCCAGCAGCCAAGCTGGAGTCGACTACGAGCAGTACTTC
TRBJ1-5,-,-,TRBV5-1,CASSAQPGTQPQHF,TGCGCCAGCAGCGCTCAACCGGGAACGCAGCCCCAGCATTTT
TRBJ1-5,TRBD1,once,TRBV30,CAWARRGGPRYSNQPQHF,TGTGCCTGGGCCCGCAGGGGGGGGCCGAGATATAGCAATCAGCCCCAGCATTTT
TRBJ2-6,-,-,TRBV27,CASSLPGAAGANVLTF,TGTGCCAGCAGTTTACCCGGGGCAGCTGGGGCCAACGTCCTGACTTTC
TRBJ2-7,-,once,TRBV27,CASSLSTGGAGEQYF,TGTGCCAGCAGTTTATCAACCGGGGGTGCCGGGGAGCAGTACTTC
TRBJ2-5,TRBD1,-,TRBV5-1,CASSHGTGVGETQYF,TGCGCCAGCAGCCACGGGACAGGGGTGGGAGAGACCCAGTACTTC
TRBJ2-7,-,once,TRBV6-1,CASSEPVGRGYEQYF,TGTGCCAGCAGTGAACCGGTGGGGAGAGGCTACGAGCAGTACTTC
TRBJ1-4,-,-,TRBV2,CAAEWGRQAEKLFF,TGTGCCGCCGAATGGGGACGGCAAGCGGAAAAACTGTTTTTT